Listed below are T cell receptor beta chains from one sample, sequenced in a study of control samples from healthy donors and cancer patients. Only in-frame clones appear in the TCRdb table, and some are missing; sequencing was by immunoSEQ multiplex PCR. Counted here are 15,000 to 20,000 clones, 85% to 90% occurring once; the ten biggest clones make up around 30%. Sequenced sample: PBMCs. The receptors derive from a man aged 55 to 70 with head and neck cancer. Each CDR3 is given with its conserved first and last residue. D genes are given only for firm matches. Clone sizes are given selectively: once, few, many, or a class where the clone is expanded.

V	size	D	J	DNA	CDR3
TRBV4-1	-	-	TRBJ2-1	TGCGCCAGCAGCCTCAGGACGGGTGACAATGAGCAGTTCTTC	CASSLRTGDNEQFF
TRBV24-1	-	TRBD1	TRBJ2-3	TGTGCCACCAGTGATCCGGGGACAGCTAGCACAGATACGCAGTATTTT	CATSDPGTASTDTQYF
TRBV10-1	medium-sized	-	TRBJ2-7	TGCGCCAGCAGTGAGTCGGGGCAGGGTGACGAGCAGTACTTC	CASSESGQGDEQYF
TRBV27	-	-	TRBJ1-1	TGTGCCAGCAGCCTCAGAGGGACTGAAGCTTTCTTT	CASSLRGTEAFF
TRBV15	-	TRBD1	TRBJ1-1	TGTGCCACCAGCAGAGCCCGCCCGACAGGGAGAGCTTTCTTT	CATSRARPTGRAFF
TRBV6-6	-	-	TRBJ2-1	TGTGCCAGCAGTCCCCTCGCCTTCCCCCACAGCTCCTACAATGAGCAGTTCTTC	CASSPLAFPHSSYNEQFF
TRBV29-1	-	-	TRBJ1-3	TGCAGCGTTGTGGAGGGTTCTGGAAACACCATATATTTT	CSVVEGSGNTIYF
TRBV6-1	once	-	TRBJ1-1	TGTGCCAGCAGTGACACTTCGAACACTGAAGCTTTCTTT	CASSDTSNTEAFF
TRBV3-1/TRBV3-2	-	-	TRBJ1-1	TGTGCCAGCAGCCCTCGGACGGTTCTGAACACTGAAGCTTTCTTT	CASSPRTVLNTEAFF
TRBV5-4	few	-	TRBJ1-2	TGTGCCAGCAGCTTGGAAGGTTATGGTAGTGGCTACACCTTC	CASSLEGYGSGYTF
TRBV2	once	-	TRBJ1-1	TGTGCCAGCAGGTCACCAGGGGTAAACACTGAAGCTTTCTTT	CASRSPGVNTEAFF
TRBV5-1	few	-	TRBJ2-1	TGCGCCAGCAGCTTGGCCCCTTGGGGCGGGGGCGCCTACAATGAGCAGTTCTTC	CASSLAPWGGGAYNEQFF
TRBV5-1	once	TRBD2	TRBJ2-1	TGCGCCAGCAGCTTCCTAGCGGGAGCCAATGAGCAGTTCTTC	CASSFLAGANEQFF
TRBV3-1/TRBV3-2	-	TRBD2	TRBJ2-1	TGTGCCAGCAGCAACCCGGGACTAGCGGGGGGGTCCCACAATGAGCAGTTCTTC	CASSNPGLAGGSHNEQFF
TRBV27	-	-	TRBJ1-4	TGTGCCAGCAGGGGCAAAGAGGAAAAACTGTTTTTT	CASRGKEEKLFF
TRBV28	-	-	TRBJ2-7	TGTGCCAGCCAAGGGGGACTAAACGAGCAGTACTTC	CASQGGLNEQYF
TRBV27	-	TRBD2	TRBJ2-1	TGTGCCAGCAGTTTCAGCGGGGGTTACAATGAGCAGTTCTTC	CASSFSGGYNEQFF
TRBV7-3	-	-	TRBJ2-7	TGTGCCAGTAACAGGGTAGGCTACGAGCAGTACTTC	CASNRVGYEQYF
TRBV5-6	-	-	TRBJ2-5	TGTGCCAGCAGCTGGCGGGATACCCAGTACTTC	CASSWRDTQYF
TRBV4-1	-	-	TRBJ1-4	TGCGCCAGTAGCTTCGGGGGGGGCGGTGAAAAACTGTTTTTT	CASSFGGGGEKLFF
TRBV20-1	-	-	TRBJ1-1	TGCAGCACACGGGAGGTCACTGAAGCTTTCTTT	CSTREVTEAFF
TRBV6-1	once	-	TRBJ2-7	TGTGCCAGCAGTGAAGCGGGAGGTCAGCCCGAGGAGCAGTACTTC	CASSEAGGQPEEQYF
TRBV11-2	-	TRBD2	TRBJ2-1	TGTGCCAGCAGCTTAGTCGGGGGGGCTAATGAGCAGTTCTTC	CASSLVGGANEQFF
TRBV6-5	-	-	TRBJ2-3	TGTGCCAGCAGTTACCCTAGCACAGATACGCAGTATTTT	CASSYPSTDTQYF
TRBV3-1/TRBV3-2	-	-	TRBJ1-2	TGTGCCAGCAGCCAAGGCCCCCGGTCTCGAGATGGCTACACCTTC	CASSQGPRSRDGYTF